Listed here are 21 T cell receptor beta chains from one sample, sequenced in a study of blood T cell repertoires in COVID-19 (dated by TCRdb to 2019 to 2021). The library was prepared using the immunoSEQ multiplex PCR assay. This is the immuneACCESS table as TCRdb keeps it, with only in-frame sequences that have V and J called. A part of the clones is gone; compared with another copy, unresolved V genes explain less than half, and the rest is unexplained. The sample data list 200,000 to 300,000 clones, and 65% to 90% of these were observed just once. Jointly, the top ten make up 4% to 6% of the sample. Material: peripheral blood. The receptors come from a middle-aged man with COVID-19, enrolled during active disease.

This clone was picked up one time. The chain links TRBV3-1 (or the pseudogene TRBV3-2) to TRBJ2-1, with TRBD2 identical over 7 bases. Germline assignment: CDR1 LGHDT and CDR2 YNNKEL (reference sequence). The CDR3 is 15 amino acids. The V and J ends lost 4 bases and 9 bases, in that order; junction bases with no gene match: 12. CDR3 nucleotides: TGTGCCAGCAGCCCCTACGCGACTAGCTTGGTTGAGCAGTTCTTC. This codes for CASSPYATSLVEQFF.

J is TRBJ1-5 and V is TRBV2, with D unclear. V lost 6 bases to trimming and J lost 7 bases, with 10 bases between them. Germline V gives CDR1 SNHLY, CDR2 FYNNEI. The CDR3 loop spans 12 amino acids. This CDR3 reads CASRGEGQPQHF. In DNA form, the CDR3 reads TGTGCCAGCAGGGGAGAGGGACAGCCCCAGCATTTT.

The CDR3 DNA reads as TGTGCCAGCAGTTTAGATGGCAGGGAAGACTCCTACGAGCAGTACTTC. It translates to CASSLDGREDSYEQYF. The gene calls are TRBV27 and TRBJ2-7; D may be TRBD1 (5 bases). This CDR3 region has 16 residues. V dropped 2 bases and J dropped 0 bases, with 14 bases sitting between them. The germline gives CDR1 MNHEY, CDR2 SMNVEV (reference sequence).

Here the CDR3 reads CASSLGPGQTRNTIYF. The CDR3 coding sequence is TGTGCCAGCAGCTTAGGTCCCGGACAGACGAGAAACACCATATATTTT. This chain joins TRBV7-2 and TRBJ1-3; tentative D call: TRBD1 (6 bases). This CDR3 has 16 residues. Germline CDR1 reads SGHTA; CDR2 reads FQGNSA. Trimming removed 1 base from V and 5 bases from J, with 15 bases in between.

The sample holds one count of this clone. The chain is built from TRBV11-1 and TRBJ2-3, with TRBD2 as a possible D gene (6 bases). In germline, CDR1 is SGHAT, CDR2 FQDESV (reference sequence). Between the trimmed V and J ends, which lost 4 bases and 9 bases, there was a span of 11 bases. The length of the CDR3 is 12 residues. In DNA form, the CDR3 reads TGTGCCAGCAGCTCGGACTATCTAACGCAGTATTTT. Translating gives CASSSDYLTQYF.

The CDR3 DNA reads TGTGCCAGCTTGGGACAGTGGATCCAGTACTTC. Protein: CASLGQWIQYF. This chain links TRBV6-5 with TRBJ2-5, with 7 bases that match TRBD1. The CDR3 consists of 11 residues. Germline CDR1 MNHEY, CDR2 SVGAGI. The V gene end was trimmed by 8 bases and the J gene end by 10 bases; junction bases not matched to a gene: 7.

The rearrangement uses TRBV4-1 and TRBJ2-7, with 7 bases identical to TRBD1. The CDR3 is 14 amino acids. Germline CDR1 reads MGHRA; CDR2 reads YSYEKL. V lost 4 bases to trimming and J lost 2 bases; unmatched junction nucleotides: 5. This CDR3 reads CASSPSGQTYEQYF. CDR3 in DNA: TGCGCCAGCAGCCCCTCGGGACAGACCTACGAGCAGTACTTC.

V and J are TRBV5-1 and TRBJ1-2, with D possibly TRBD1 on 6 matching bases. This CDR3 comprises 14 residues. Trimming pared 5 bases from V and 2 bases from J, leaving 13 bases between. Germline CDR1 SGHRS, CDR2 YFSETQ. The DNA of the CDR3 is TGCGCCAGCAGTCCGGACAGTACCAACTATGGCTACACCTTC. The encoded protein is CASSPDSTNYGYTF. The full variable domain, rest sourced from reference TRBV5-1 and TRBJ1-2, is KAGVTQTPRYLIKTRGQQVTLSCSPISGHRSVSWYQQTPGQGLQFLFEYFSETQRNKGNFPGRFSGRQFSNSRSEMNVSTLELGDSALYLCASSPDSTNYGYTFGSGTRLTVV.

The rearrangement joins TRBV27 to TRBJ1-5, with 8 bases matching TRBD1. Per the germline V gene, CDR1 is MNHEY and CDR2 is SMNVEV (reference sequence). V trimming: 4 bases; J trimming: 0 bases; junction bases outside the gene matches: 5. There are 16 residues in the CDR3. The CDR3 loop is CASSSGQAYSNQPQHF. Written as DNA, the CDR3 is TGTGCCAGCAGTTCGGGACAGGCATATAGCAATCAGCCCCAGCATTTT.

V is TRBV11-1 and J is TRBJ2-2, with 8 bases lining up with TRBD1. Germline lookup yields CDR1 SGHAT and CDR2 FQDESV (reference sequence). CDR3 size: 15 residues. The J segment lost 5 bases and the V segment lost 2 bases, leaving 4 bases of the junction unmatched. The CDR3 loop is CASSLFGTGTGELFF. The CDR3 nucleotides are TGTGCCAGCAGCTTATTTGGGACAGGAACCGGGGAGCTGTTTTTT.

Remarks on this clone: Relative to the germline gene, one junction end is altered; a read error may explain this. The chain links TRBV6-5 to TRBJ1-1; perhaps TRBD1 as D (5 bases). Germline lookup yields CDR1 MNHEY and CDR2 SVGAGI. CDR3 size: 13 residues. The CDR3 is CASRVQVNSEAFF. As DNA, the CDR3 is TGTGCCAGCAGGGTACAGGTGAACAGTGAAGCTTTCTTT.

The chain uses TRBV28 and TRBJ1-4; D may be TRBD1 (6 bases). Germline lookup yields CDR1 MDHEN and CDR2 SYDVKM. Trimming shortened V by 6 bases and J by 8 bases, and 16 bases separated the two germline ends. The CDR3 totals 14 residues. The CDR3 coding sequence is TGTGCCAGCAGCGGGGGGCAGTGGGGCGAAAAACTGTTTTTT. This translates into CASSGGQWGEKLFF.

This CDR3 is CASSPETGYSGNTIYF. DNA for the CDR3: TGTGCCAGCAGCCCGGAAACAGGCTACTCTGGAAACACCATATATTTT. This chain joins TRBV7-2 and TRBJ1-3; a possible D gene is TRBD1 (5 bases). Trimming removed 5 bases at V and 0 bases at J, with 14 bases between. The CDR3 has 16 amino acids. Germline V CDR1 and CDR2: SGHTA, FQGNSA.

The CDR3 loop reads CASSQALAGLSYEQYF. The CDR3 DNA is TGCGCCAGCAGCCAAGCCCTAGCGGGCCTCTCCTACGAGCAGTACTTC. V gene TRBV4-1 combines with J gene TRBJ2-7; TRBD2 matches 8 bases. This CDR3 contains 16 residues. Trimming at V came to 1 base and at J to 0 bases, leaving 5 bases not matched to a gene. Germline assignment: CDR1 MGHRA and CDR2 YSYEKL.

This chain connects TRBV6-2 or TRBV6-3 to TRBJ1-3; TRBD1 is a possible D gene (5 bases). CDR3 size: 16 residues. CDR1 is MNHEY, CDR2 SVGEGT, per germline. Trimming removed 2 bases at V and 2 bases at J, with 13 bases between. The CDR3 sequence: CASSYPAGRTGNTIYF. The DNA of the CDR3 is TGTGCCAGCAGTTACCCTGCAGGGAGGACTGGAAACACCATATATTTT.

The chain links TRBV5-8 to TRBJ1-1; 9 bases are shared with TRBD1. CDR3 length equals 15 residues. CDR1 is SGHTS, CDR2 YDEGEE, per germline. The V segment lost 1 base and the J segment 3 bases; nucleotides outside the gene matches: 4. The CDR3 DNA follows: TGTGCCAGCAGCTTGTTGACAGGGGGGGACACTGAAGCTTTCTTT. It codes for CASSLLTGGDTEAFF.

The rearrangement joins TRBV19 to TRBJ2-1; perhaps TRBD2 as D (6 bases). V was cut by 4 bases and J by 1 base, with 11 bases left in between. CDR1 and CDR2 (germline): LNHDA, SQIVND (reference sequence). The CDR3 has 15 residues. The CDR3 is CASSKPSASYNEQFF. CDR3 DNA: TGTGCCAGTAGTAAGCCTAGCGCTTCCTACAATGAGCAGTTCTTC. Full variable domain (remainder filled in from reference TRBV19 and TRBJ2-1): DGGITQSPKYLFRKEGQNVTLSCEQNLNHDAMYWYRQDPGQGLRLIYYSQIVNDFQKGDIAEGYSVSREKKESFPLTVTSAQKNPTAFYLCASSKPSASYNEQFFGPGTRLTVL.

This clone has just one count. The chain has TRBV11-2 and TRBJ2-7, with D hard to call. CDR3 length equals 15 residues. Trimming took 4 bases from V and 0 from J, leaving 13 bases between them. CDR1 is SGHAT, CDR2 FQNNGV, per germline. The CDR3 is CASSWFDTSSYEQYF. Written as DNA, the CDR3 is TGTGCCAGCAGCTGGTTCGATACGAGCTCCTACGAGCAGTACTTC.

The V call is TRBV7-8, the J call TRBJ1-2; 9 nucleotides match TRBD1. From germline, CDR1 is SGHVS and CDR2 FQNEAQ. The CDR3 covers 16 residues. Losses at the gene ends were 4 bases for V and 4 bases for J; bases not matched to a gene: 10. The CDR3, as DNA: TGTGCCAGCAGCTCACAGGGGGCAGGGGTTACCTATGGCTACACCTTC. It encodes CASSSQGAGVTYGYTF.

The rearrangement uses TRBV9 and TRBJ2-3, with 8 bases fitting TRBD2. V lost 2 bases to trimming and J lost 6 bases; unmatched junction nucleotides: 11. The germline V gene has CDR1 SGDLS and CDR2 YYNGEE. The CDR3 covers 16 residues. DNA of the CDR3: TGTGCCAGCAGCGTTGGGCGGGGGGCTAGCCCCGATACGCAGTATTTT. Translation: CASSVGRGASPDTQYF.

In DNA form, the CDR3 reads TGTGCCATCAGTGAGTCTGGGGGCTCTAACAATGAGCAGTTCTTC. Amino acids: CAISESGGSNNEQFF. This rearrangement joins TRBV10-3 to TRBJ2-1; D perhaps matches TRBD1 (6 bases). Per the germline V gene, CDR1 is ENHRY and CDR2 is SYGVKD. This CDR3 contains 15 residues. V gave up 0 bases and J gave up 5 bases, with 11 bases separating them.